Reported below is one T cell receptor beta chain. Antigen unknown. Here immunoSEQ multiplex PCR was the method, and the copy in TCRdb shows in-frame clones only, minus some. This repertoire shows 35,000 or so clones, 82% found once; its top ten account for about 2%. This specimen comes from a study of OX40 agonist ivuxolimab in advanced cancers. Study findings and constraints: CD4+ and CD8+ T cells in blood underwent clonal expansion by week 6 at 0.1 to 3.0 mg/kg.

This CDR3 contains 15 residues. V shed 5 bases and J 3 bases; nucleotides not matched to a gene: 6. The germline gives CDR1 SGHTA, CDR2 FQGTGA. The source material was CD4+ or CD8+ T cells sorted from blood, sampled in a trial of the OX40 agonist ivuxolimab. This TCR was sampled from an adult with an advanced solid tumor such as melanoma, head and neck, liver or kidney cancer. V gene TRBV7-3 combines with J gene TRBJ2-1, with 8 bases fitting TRBD1. The chain's CDR3 is CASSILGQGYNEQFF. The CDR3 nucleotides are TGTGCCAGCAGCATACTTGGACAGGGCTACAATGAGCAGTTCTTC.